The T cell receptor (beta chain) under discussion was sequenced for a study of beta chain features in type 1 diabetes listed by TCRdb under 2018. Looking at the study overall: Mean age, gender distribution, total cell number and subset yield did not differ between patients and healthy donors. A total of over 90,000,000 sorted cells were examined across all samples, and a strong correlation was observed between cell number per subset and RNA yield. In the study, recently diagnosed type 1 diabetes patients and matched healthy donors were compared on the TCRB repertoires of their sorted circulating CD4+ T cell subsets. Regulatory and stem cell-like memory subsets were obtained from only 8 patients and roughly eight healthy donors, while naive and central memory subsets were obtained from all 30 or so donors. General study outcomes and caveats: Fewer insertions and more nucleotide deletions at VDJ recombination sites were observed in patients with type 1 diabetes, implying thymic rearrangement abnormalities. Shorter templates might be favored by PCR, yet because patient and control samples were amplified and corrected together, any such skew would affect both groups equally. Type 1 diabetes patients showed a moderate but significant shortening of TCRB CDR3 length in all four CD4+ subsets. Naive, central memory and regulatory TCRB repertoires appeared more similar among patients than among healthy donors. Because the HLA sub-analyses included only small numbers of individuals, any influence of HLA type on TCRB rearrangement was left unresolved. Because cDNA rather than genomic DNA was sequenced, highly expressing activated cells could have been over-represented, although no difference in activation and CD3 levels was found between groups.

Each donor gave one peripheral blood draw, about 110 mL on average, collected into heparinised tubes. A BD FACSAria II and a panel including CD45RO, CCR7, CD25, CD127, CD95 and CD27 were used to sort naive, central memory, regulatory and stem cell-like memory CD4+ T cells. Every sorted population had a purity above 95%. PBMCs were isolated right away by Lymphoprep density gradient centrifugation and were stained directly, without culture. To minimize batch effects, samples were stained and sorted in pairs, one healthy donor with one patient per experiment. CDR1 SGHKS and CDR2 YYEKEE were looked up in the germline V gene (reference sequence). Trimming removed 2 bases from V and 1 base from J, leaving 7 bases between the germline ends. The cysteine opens and the phenylalanine closes a CDR3 of 14 amino acids. The only DNA kept is the CDR3, 42 bases in frame from the first base. The High Capacity cDNA Reverse Transcription Kit was used to reverse transcribe all of the isolated RNA, meaning that expressed TCRB transcripts were what got sequenced. Naive, central memory and regulatory T cell samples underwent deep immunoSEQ sequencing, averaging around 4 million total reads per sample. After sorted cells were lysed in RLT buffer, RNA was extracted with DNase-treated RNeasy Micro or Mini kits, with the choice depending on cell number. To prevent cross-contamination, each cell subset was processed individually, whereas patient and healthy donor samples were processed jointly. The immunoSEQ multiplex PCR was used to amplify TCRB sequences from cDNA, generating 87-bp fragments that spanned the CDR3 region. The amplicons were sequenced using the Illumina HiSeq platform. The authors' analysis ran thus. Synthetic template baselines were used to correct PCR bias computationally, reads within Hamming distance 2 were collapsed, and singletons that could not be merged were discarded. Reads were aligned against IMGT to assign V, D and J genes, CDR3 length and insertions or deletions at six rearrangement sites. Clonotype counts were normalized to sorted cell number within each subset before computing true diversity and Gini coefficients with the tcR R package. Repertoire sharing was quantified using the overlap coefficient calculated on TCRB nucleotide sequences. As a proxy for the pre-selection repertoire, out-of-frame TCRB sequences from naive cells were analyzed. TCRdb retrieved this table from immuneACCESS and kept in-frame rearrangements only. Not all clones are present; in checked studies, unresolved V genes account for under half, and no reason is known for the remainder. V, J and clone size reflect that table, while D and trimming were determined from the DNA. In all, the sample holds hundreds of thousands of clones, and 30% of those were seen once. The top ten clonotypes cover about 0.065% of the sample.

As for this clone: What antigen it recognizes has not been identified. No quality values exist for individual bases; no much larger clone is one base distant.

The sequenced sample was naive CD4+ T cells from blood. Sample cell subset or site, as interpreted from the label and publication: true naive CD4+ T cells. Here the chain combines TRBV5-5 and TRBJ2-1; the D segment cannot be called with confidence. The clonotype originates from a young man in good health. The DNA sequence follows: TGTGCCAGCAGCTTTGCAGGTTCCTACAATGAGCAGTTCTTC. It codes for CASSFAGSYNEQFF.